These 25 T cell receptor beta chains were sequenced from one sample in a study of human versus mouse CDR3 diversity and MHC coevolution. Clones were sequenced by immunoSEQ multiplex PCR, and TCRdb holds only the in-frame ones, with some missing. The sample has 50,000 to 65,000 clones, 94% seen once. Sequencing was carried out using naive CD4+ T cells from blood. The subset: CD45RO-negative CD62L-positive naive CD4 T cells. The source of these receptors is a person in their sixties in good health.

V gene TRBV25-1 combines with J gene TRBJ1-3; perhaps TRBD1 as D (5 bases). This CDR3 contains 13 residues. The ends were cut back, 8 bases at V and 0 bases at J, with 8 bases in the middle. The germline gives CDR1 MGHDK, CDR2 SYGVNS. The chain's CDR3 is CASRQTSGNTIYF. As DNA, the CDR3 is TGTGCCAGCCGACAGACCTCTGGAAACACCATATATTTT.

The sample holds one count of this clone. The rearrangement uses TRBV2 and TRBJ2-3; TRBD2 matches 8 bases. With V trimmed by 6 bases and J by 2 bases, 10 bases remained unmatched. There are 16 residues in the CDR3. CDR1 and CDR2 from the germline V gene are SNHLY and FYNNEI. CDR3 amino acids: CASRRGRSLTTDTQYF. The CDR3 bases are TGTGCCAGCAGACGCGGGAGGTCCCTAACCACAGATACGCAGTATTTT.

V and J are TRBV5-4 and TRBJ2-7; TRBD1 agrees at 10 bases. The V gene's germline CDR1 is SGHNT and CDR2 YYREEE (reference sequence). Trimming took 3 bases from V and 2 from J; bases not matched to a gene: 5. This CDR3 is 15 amino acids long. CDR3 sequence reads: CASSSGQGPPYEQYF. In DNA form, the CDR3 reads TGTGCCAGCAGCTCGGGACAGGGGCCACCCTACGAGCAGTACTTC.

The chain combines TRBV19 with TRBJ1-2; tentative D call: TRBD1 (6 bases). CDR3 length equals 13 residues. The germline V gene has CDR1 LNHDA and CDR2 SQIVND (reference sequence). With 3 bases removed from V and 5 bases from J, the gap between germline ends came to 10 bases. The CDR3 spells CASSIDRLYGYTF. The CDR3 DNA sequence: TGTGCCAGTAGTATCGACAGGTTATATGGCTACACCTTC.

Only one count was recorded for this clone. The chain links TRBV7-9 to TRBJ1-1; D is possibly TRBD1 (5 bases). V was clipped by 5 bases and J by 1 base, with 8 bases between them. The CDR3 covers 13 residues. CDR1 SEHNR and CDR2 FQNEAQ come from the germline V gene (reference sequence). CDR3: CASSETGNTEAFF. The CDR3 DNA follows: TGTGCCAGCAGCGAAACAGGGAACACTGAAGCTTTCTTT.

This chain joins TRBV2 and TRBJ2-3; TRBD1 aligns across 9 bases. After removal of 6 bases from V and 1 base from J, the junction contained 5 bases not matched to a gene. The length of the CDR3 is 15 residues. CDR1 and CDR2 from the germline V gene are SNHLY and FYNNEI. CDR3 sequence (DNA): TGTGCCAGCAGCATGGGACAGGGAGGCACAGATACGCAGTATTTT. Translating gives CASSMGQGGTDTQYF.

As regards this clone: At one boundary the junction diverges from the germline segment, which might be a read error. For the CDR3, the DNA is TGTGCCACCAGCAGAGAGATCCTAGCGGGAGGATCCTACGATGAGCAGTTCTTC. Its protein product is CATSREILAGGSYDEQFF. This chain links TRBV15 with TRBJ2-1; 11 bases are a match to TRBD2. This CDR3 spans 18 amino acids. CDR1 is LNHNV and CDR2 is YYDKDF in the germline V gene (reference sequence).

V and J are TRBV27 and TRBJ1-5; D not resolved. CDR1 is MNHEY, CDR2 SMNVEV, per germline (reference sequence). Trimming took 2 bases from V and 3 from J, leaving 17 bases between them. The length of the CDR3 is 17 residues. In nucleotides, the CDR3 is TGTGCCAGCAGTTTAGTTTCGGGGTTTGGGGTCAATCAGCCCCAGCATTTT. It codes for CASSLVSGFGVNQPQHF.

The chain links TRBV18 to TRBJ1-4; 8 positions match TRBD1. The CDR3 has 16 amino acids. Trimming removed 3 bases from V and 5 bases from J; junction bases left unmatched: 8. Germline V gene lookup returns CDR1 KGHSH and CDR2 LQKENI. The CDR3 sequence is CASSPRRDRTNEKLFF. The CDR3 DNA follows: TGTGCCAGCTCACCGAGACGGGACAGGACGAATGAAAAACTGTTTTTT.

The chain carries TRBV11-3 and TRBJ2-2; 12 bases are shared with TRBD2. The CDR3 is 16 residues long. The V gene's germline CDR1 is SGHNT and CDR2 YENEEA. J gave up 5 bases and V 6 bases, and 7 bases lay outside the gene matches. CDR3 sequence (DNA): TGTGCCAGCAGACCTAGCGGGAGGGCCGGGACCGGGGAGCTGTTTTTT. This sequence encodes CASRPSGRAGTGELFF.

V and J are TRBV7-3 and TRBJ2-2, with D possibly TRBD2 on 6 matching bases. CDR3 length: 14 amino acids. V gave up 6 bases and J gave up 0 bases, with 8 bases separating them. In germline, CDR1 is SGHTA, CDR2 FQGTGA. The CDR3 coding sequence is TGTGCCAGCAGTCGGGGGTCGAACACCGGGGAGCTGTTTTTT. It is translated as CASSRGSNTGELFF.

The V and J genes are TRBV21-1 and TRBJ1-3; no check of the table's D call, TRBD1, against the DNA was made. TRBV21-1 is reported as a pseudogene. The length of the CDR3 is 17 residues. CDR3 DNA: TGTGCCAGCAGCACCCCGGGACAGGGTTGTTCTGGAAACACCATATATTTT. This encodes CASSTPGQGCSGNTIYF.

The rearrangement links TRBV5-1 to TRBJ2-7, with 13 bases that match TRBD2. V lost 4 bases, J lost 3 bases, and 1 base stayed unmatched. The V gene's germline CDR1 is SGHRS and CDR2 YFSETQ. This CDR3 is 14 amino acids long. CDR3 DNA: TGCGCCAGCAGCCGGACTAGCGGGGGCTACGAGCAGTACTTC. It yields the protein CASSRTSGGYEQYF.

This clone was recorded only once. The J gene is TRBJ2-1, the V gene TRBV30; D unclear. Germline V gene lookup returns CDR1 GTSNPN and CDR2 SVGIG (reference sequence). This CDR3 is built from 14 residues. Trimming stripped 5 bases from V and 0 bases from J, with 11 bases between. CDR3 DNA: TGTGCCTGGGATGTCGGCGGCTCCTACAATGAGCAGTTCTTC. It translates to CAWDVGGSYNEQFF.

V gene TRBV11-2 combines with J gene TRBJ2-7; tentative D call: TRBD2 (6 bases). V was pared by 5 bases and J by 0 bases, with 17 bases between. CDR1 is SGHAT and CDR2 is FQNNGV in the germline V gene. The CDR3 totals 16 residues. The CDR3 DNA follows: TGTGCCAGCAGCGACCCTAGTTATAGCGGCTCCTACGAGCAGTACTTC. Protein sequence: CASSDPSYSGSYEQYF.

The chain links TRBV19 to TRBJ1-1; D possibly corresponds to TRBD1 (6 bases). Germline V CDR1 and CDR2: LNHDA, SQIVND (reference sequence). V dropped 7 bases and J dropped 0 bases, with 15 bases sitting between them. The CDR3 spans 15 residues. The CDR3 reads CASMRGAGVNTEAFF. The CDR3, as DNA: TGTGCCAGTATGCGGGGGGCAGGGGTGAACACTGAAGCTTTCTTT.

The rearrangement uses TRBV2 and TRBJ1-6, with 10 bases matching TRBD1. CDR3 length equals 16 residues. The V and J ends lost 5 bases and 8 bases, in that order; junction bases with no gene match: 9. Germline V lookup: CDR1 SNHLY, CDR2 FYNNEI. The CDR3 sequence: CASSRDRGSMDSPLHF. CDR3 DNA sequence: TGTGCCAGCAGTCGGGACAGGGGCTCGATGGATTCACCCCTCCACTTT.

This chain connects TRBV6-5 to TRBJ2-3, with 7 bases lining up with TRBD1. V lost 5 bases to trimming and J lost 7 bases; unmatched junction nucleotides: 12. The V gene's germline CDR1 is MNHEY and CDR2 SVGAGI. The CDR3 is made up of 15 amino acids. CDR3 bases: TGTGCCAGCAGTCCCGACAGGGAAGCCCACTATACGCAGTATTTT. It specifies CASSPDREAHYTQYF.

J is TRBJ2-1 and V is TRBV25-1, with a weak D call TRBD2 (8 bases). The CDR3 consists of 16 residues. From germline, CDR1 is MGHDK and CDR2 SYGVNS. The germline V and J ends were trimmed by 1 base and 7 bases, with 17 bases remaining between them. The CDR3 DNA follows: TGTGCCAGCAGTGAATCAGGGGGACTAGGGACTAATGAGCAGTTCTTC. Its protein is CASSESGGLGTNEQFF.

This CDR3 is CASSELSRTGVGAQYF. The CDR3 region has the DNA TGTGCCAGCAGTGAACTGTCGAGGACAGGGGTGGGGGCCCAGTACTTC. V is TRBV6-1 and J is TRBJ2-5, with 9 bases matching TRBD1. The CDR3 has 16 amino acids. Germline lookup yields CDR1 MNHNS and CDR2 SASEGT. J lost 9 bases, V lost 2 bases, and 13 bases had no gene match.

V and J are TRBV2 and TRBJ2-1; possibly TRBD2 for D (5 bases). Trimming removed 5 bases from V and 6 bases from J, with 8 bases in between. The germline V gene has CDR1 SNHLY and CDR2 FYNNEI. The CDR3 contains 12 residues. CDR3 coding DNA: TGTGCCAGCAGTTCTACTAGCAATGAGCAGTTCTTC. Translation gives CASSSTSNEQFF.

This clone was found a few times. This chain links TRBV5-1 with TRBJ2-2; D possibly corresponds to TRBD2 (5 bases). This CDR3 spans 15 amino acids. V lost 4 bases, J lost 1 base, and 11 bases lay in between. Germline V gene data show CDR1 as SGHRS and CDR2 as YFSETQ. This CDR3 reads CASSPDGLNTGELFF. CDR3 DNA sequence: TGCGCCAGCAGCCCGGACGGACTGAACACCGGGGAGCTGTTTTTT.

This rearrangement joins TRBV6-6 to TRBJ1-2, with 8 bases aligning to TRBD1. The CDR3 contains 12 residues. Germline V gene data show CDR1 as MNHNY and CDR2 as SVGAGI (reference sequence). Germline trimming cut 8 bases from V and 8 bases from J; bases unmatched to any gene: 7. The CDR3 DNA follows: TGTGCCAGCGGACAGGGTCTCGGGGGCTACACCTTC. Its translation is CASGQGLGGYTF.

The chain recombines TRBV5-6 with TRBJ2-1, with D tentatively TRBD1 (5 bases). This CDR3 contains 17 residues. Trimming shortened V by 2 bases and J by 8 bases, and 23 bases separated the two germline ends. The germline gives CDR1 SGHDT, CDR2 YYEEEE. The CDR3 region is CASSFLVGSRQKHEQFF. Written as DNA, the CDR3 is TGTGCCAGCAGCTTTTTGGTTGGCTCGAGACAGAAGCATGAGCAGTTCTTC.

The CDR3 is CASSSSLRGKVNEQFF. CDR3 in DNA: TGTGCCAGCAGCTCCTCATTACGGGGGAAGGTGAATGAGCAGTTCTTC. This chain joins TRBV13 and TRBJ2-1; D may be TRBD2 (6 bases). CDR1 is PRHDT and CDR2 is FYEKMQ in the germline V gene (reference sequence). V shed 4 bases and J shed 7 bases, with 20 bases lying between them. The CDR3 is made up of 16 amino acids.